This entry concerns a single T cell receptor (beta chain). Its antigen is still unknown. Cryopreserved PBMCs were CD4-enriched, then split into naive and memory cells. Sorted naive or memory CD4+ cells met CEF peptides for 9 to 11 days. With 1 base clipped from V and 7 bases from J, the junction kept 6 bases outside the gene matches. Germline V lookup: CDR1 MGHRA, CDR2 YSYEKL. This CDR3 is built from 15 residues. The data were obtained in a study of CD4 T cells in relation to SARS-CoV-2 and coronaviruses. About the research overall: Crossreactive spike epitopes shared across donors were mapped to their HLA restriction. Study results and limitations: The assay detects memory recall responses, not culture-primed primary responses.

Using immunoSEQ multiplex PCR, the repertoire was profiled, and TCRdb retains in-frame clones only, with some absent. The table has 35,000 to 40,000 clones, around 82% seen once; the top ten hold under 6%. The TCR comes from an adult with COVID-19. The sequenced sample consisted of naive CD4+ T cells from PBMCs, cultured in vitro. The subset: naive CD4+ T cells isolated by negative enrichment. The rearrangement uses TRBV4-1 and TRBJ2-5, with TRBD2 matching 10 bases. CDR3 region: CASSQVPSGSGTQYF. The CDR3 DNA sequence: TGCGCCAGCAGCCAAGTGCCTAGCGGGAGTGGGACCCAGTACTTC.